This TCR beta chain stems from a study of T cell repertoires in ileal Crohn's disease. Study-wide context: All patients had surgery for stricturing (about 60%) or penetrating (39%) disease.

Approximately 500 nanograms of biopsy DNA per sample underwent TCRB immunosequencing. Measured with immunoSEQ multiplex PCR; TCRdb has only the in-frame clones, and not every one. This table holds over 8,500 clones, approximately 81% found once. Time point here: neoterminal ileum biopsy at postoperative endoscopy, about 6 months after surgery. The CDR3 spans 16 residues. The germline gives CDR1 SGHDN, CDR2 FVKESK. The V and J ends lost 5 bases and 8 bases, in that order; junction bases with no gene match: 15. The chain is built from TRBV14 and TRBJ2-1, with TRBD2 identical over 7 bases. The TCR was taken from an adult with Crohn's disease. Sequencing input: ileal tissue. CDR3 loop: CASSLRKRGGRDEQFF. The CDR3 DNA reads as TGTGCCAGCAGCTTAAGAAAGCGGGGAGGGCGCGATGAGCAGTTCTTC.